This T cell receptor (beta chain) appears in the sequencing data of a study of blood T cell repertoires in COVID-19 (dated by TCRdb to 2018 to 2021). With regard to the full study: Samples covering the acute and convalescent phases of COVID-19 were provided by collaborators in the United States, Italy and Spain. Samples came from the ongoing ImmuneRACE study (first 160 participants) plus 1,254 subjects from 6 global collaborators. The prospective study material was composed of cDNA or gDNA derived from T cells, B-cell-depleted T cells, or PBMCs. The sample metadata nearly always contained a de-identified subject ID, COVID-19 status, age in years and sex. The dataset comprised deeply sampled blood TCRbeta repertoires from subjects exposed to, actively infected with, or recovered from COVID-19. The repertoires were released in a freely available public database intended as a resource for research on the immune response to SARS-CoV-2. Where available, HLA class I and class II types were obtained from metadata supplied by the sample provider rather than from assay-based typing. What the research found in general, with its limitations: The quantity of clinical and demographic metadata differed by source and by participant and was supplied without curation.

Each collaborating institution followed its own protocols to collect whole blood in K2EDTA tubes. For TCRbeta analysis, collaborators shipped samples as frozen whole blood, isolated PBMCs, or DNA extracted from either of those sample types. TCRbeta CDR3 regions were amplified from genomic DNA using the immunoSEQ Assay, a bias-controlled multiplex PCR. As for the original processing: Within the assay, amplification of reference gene primers was used to estimate how many nucleated cells each sample contained. To quantify the absolute abundance of each unique TCRbeta CDR3 rearrangement, sequence reads were collapsed and filtered. Productive Simpson clonality was computed per sample as the square root of Simpson's diversity index over productive rearrangements. TCRdb limited this immuneACCESS table to in-frame rearrangements with V and J called. A share of clones is missing; checked studies link under half to unresolved V genes, and the rest is unexplained. The V and J calls and clone size are taken from that table; D and trimming were inferred from the DNA. In this sample the table shows over 120,000 clones, around 83% of which occur a single time. Of the sample, roughly 2.7% falls within the top ten clones.

According to the germline V gene, CDR1 reads SGDLS and CDR2 reads YYNGEE. Trimming leaves V shorter by 3 bases and J shorter by 8 bases, with the junction holding 9 bases beyond the gene matches. The CDR3 covers 15 residues, taking in both the cysteine and the phenylalanine. Only the CDR3 DNA is retained, 45 bases long and in frame from the first base. In this sample, this clone turned up once. Its antigen remains undetermined. No qualities accompany the bases; no much larger clone lies one base away. Sequenced input: peripheral blood. The receptor chain draws on TRBV9 and TRBJ1-4; 8 middle bases align to TRBD1. The receptor comes from a human donor with acute or convalescent COVID-19. The donor label of this sample is uncertain. The sequence in DNA is TGTGCCAGCAGCGGCCAAGACAGGGGAGGGGAAAAACTGTTTTTT. Translated, it reads CASSGQDRGGEKLFF.